This TCR beta chain was captured by sequencing in a study of cytomegalovirus exposure and HLA in healthy donors. General study results and limits: The authors listed 150 to 200 TCR beta chains as cytomegalovirus-associated. Generally TCR sequences proved uncommon, though certain public TCRs appeared in numerous donors. Among the CMV-associated chains, a few were confirmed in vitro as specific for CMV antigens.

The method was immunoSEQ multiplex PCR; TCRdb's version includes in-frame clones alone and lacks a portion of them. The sample records around 150,000 clones, roughly nine tenths being singletons. A word on this clone: Its antigen is still unknown.

This CDR3 comprises 15 residues. Germline V gives CDR1 SGDLS, CDR2 YYNGEE. V was pared by 4 bases and J by 4 bases, with 7 bases of the junction left unmatched. The specimen sequenced was PBMCs. The chain combines TRBV9 with TRBJ2-3, with 9 positions matching TRBD1. The clonotype comes from a young man in good health and CMV-seronegative. CDR3 nucleotides: TGTGCCAGCAGCTCACAGGGGGCTGGGGCAGATACGCAGTATTTT. It yields the protein CASSSQGAGADTQYF.